These 21 T cell receptor beta chains were sequenced from one sample in a study of cytomegalovirus exposure and HLA in healthy donors. PCR primers comprised 60 Vbeta and 13 Jbeta primers. TCRdb keeps only in-frame clones here, not all; method: immunoSEQ multiplex PCR. The sample lists roughly 99,000 clones, about 80% seen once, with 6.5% to 8.5% in the top ten. The specimen sequenced was PBMCs. The receptors come from a man aged 25 to 45 in good health and CMV-seronegative.

This chain uses TRBV6-5 with TRBJ1-6; 7 bases line up with TRBD1. The CDR3 loop spans 15 amino acids. J lost 7 bases, V lost 2 bases, and 5 bases had no gene match. Germline V lookup: CDR1 MNHEY, CDR2 SVGAGI. The CDR3 DNA is TGTGCCAGCAGTTACGAGGGACAGTCCAATTCACCCCTCCACTTT. This sequence encodes CASSYEGQSNSPLHF.

This clone has more than one count but fewer than ten. The chain combines TRBV30 with TRBJ1-5; a weak D match, TRBD1 (6 bases). V gave up 2 bases and J gave up 4 bases, with 12 bases separating them. The CDR3 has 14 amino acids. Per germline, CDR1 GTSNPN and CDR2 SVGIG (reference sequence). CDR3 DNA sequence: TGTGCCTGGAGTCTGGACAGTATGAATCAGCCCCAGCATTTT. Amino acid sequence: CAWSLDSMNQPQHF.

The genes are TRBV7-9 and TRBJ2-7; 7 nucleotides line up with TRBD1. After removal of 4 bases from V and 0 bases from J, the junction contained 9 bases not matched to a gene. The CDR3 consists of 16 residues. In germline, CDR1 is SEHNR, CDR2 FQNEAQ (reference sequence). The CDR3 DNA reads as TGTGCCAGCAGCTCGCGGACAGGCCTCGGCTCCTACGAGCAGTACTTC. As protein: CASSSRTGLGSYEQYF.

V and J are TRBV2 and TRBJ2-7; 8 bases map to TRBD1. The CDR3 has 13 residues. V was clipped by 5 bases and J by 6 bases; unmatched bases: 6. Germline CDR1 is SNHLY and CDR2 is FYNNEI. The CDR3 DNA reads TGTGCCAGCAGTCGGACAGGGATGGGCGAGCAGTACTTC. Translated: CASSRTGMGEQYF. Using reference TRBV2 and TRBJ2-7 for the parts outside the CDR3, the full variable domain is EPEVTQTPSHQVTQMGQEVILRCVPISNHLYFYWYRQILGQKVEFLVSFYNNEISEKSEIFDDQFSVERPDGSNFTLKIRSTKLEDSAMYFCASSRTGMGEQYFGPGTRLTVT.

This clone was recorded a few times. V and J are TRBV7-9 and TRBJ2-3; weak D call: TRBD2 (6 bases). CDR1 is SEHNR and CDR2 is FQNEAQ in the germline V gene (reference sequence). The CDR3 extends over 16 amino acids. The V end lost 5 bases, the J end lost 5 bases, and 20 bases lay between the germline ends. CDR3 DNA sequence: TGTGCCAGCAGCATAGGGCGGGGAACGGGGTTAGATACGCAGTATTTT. This codes for CASSIGRGTGLDTQYF.

J is TRBJ2-1 and V is TRBV19; TRBD2 matches at 13 bases. After removal of 1 base from V and 3 bases from J, the junction contained 9 bases not matched to a gene. CDR1 and CDR2 (germline): LNHDA, SQIVND (reference sequence). The CDR3 is 19 residues long. The CDR3 region is CASSIASTSGGLHYNEQFF. CDR3 nucleotide sequence: TGTGCCAGTAGTATAGCTTCGACTAGCGGGGGGCTACACTACAATGAGCAGTTCTTC.

V usage is TRBV28 and J usage is TRBJ2-7, with 8 bases aligning to TRBD1. V lost 4 bases to trimming and J lost 4 bases; unmatched junction nucleotides: 9. Germline V gene lookup returns CDR1 MDHEN and CDR2 SYDVKM. This CDR3 has 15 amino acids. CDR3 amino acids: CASSSQGVQPYEQYF. CDR3 sequence (DNA): TGTGCCAGCAGTTCACAGGGGGTTCAGCCTTACGAGCAGTACTTC.

This clone was found once. The CDR3 sequence is CASSWGLTWGQETQYF. CDR3 DNA sequence: TGCGCCAGCAGCTGGGGCCTGACCTGGGGCCAAGAGACCCAGTACTTC. The chain has TRBV5-1 and TRBJ2-5, with a possible D match to TRBD1 (5 bases). Germline loops: CDR1 SGHRS, CDR2 YFSETQ. CDR3 length: 16 amino acids. The V and J ends lost 3 bases and 1 base respectively, with 16 bases between them.

The chain employs TRBV28 and TRBJ1-4; perhaps TRBD1 as D (6 bases). V was clipped by 2 bases and J by 10 bases, with 11 bases between them. Germline CDR1 MDHEN, CDR2 SYDVKM. The CDR3 runs to 13 residues. The CDR3 spells CASSLERQVKLFF. The CDR3 nucleotides read TGTGCCAGCAGTTTAGAAAGACAGGTAAAACTGTTTTTT.

The chain has TRBV5-1 and TRBJ1-2; the D is unclear. Germline CDR1 SGHRS, CDR2 YFSETQ. The CDR3 covers 17 residues. With 4 bases removed from V and 0 bases from J, the gap between germline ends came to 19 bases. CDR3 residues: CASSPSSWSTANYGYTF. DNA for the CDR3: TGCGCCAGCAGCCCTTCGTCTTGGAGCACCGCTAACTATGGCTACACCTTC.

The chain uses TRBV28 and TRBJ1-5; D might be TRBD1 (5 bases). CDR3 length equals 17 residues. V lost 3 bases, J lost 0 bases, and 15 bases lay in between. Germline CDR1 and CDR2: MDHEN and SYDVKM. CDR3 residues: CASSFQDSRVSNQPQHF. DNA of the CDR3: TGTGCCAGCAGTTTCCAAGACAGTAGAGTTAGCAATCAGCCCCAGCATTTT.

CDR3 sequence: CASSLGTGNTEAFF. CDR3 in DNA: TGCGCCAGCAGCCTTGGGACAGGGAACACTGAAGCTTTCTTT. This chain connects TRBV4-1 to TRBJ1-1; TRBD1 matches 8 bases. This CDR3 contains 14 residues. CDR1 and CDR2 from the germline V gene are MGHRA and YSYEKL. The junction had 2 bases not matched to a gene; V was cut back by 4 bases and J by 1 base.

The gene calls are TRBV14 and TRBJ2-1, with D perhaps TRBD2 (6 bases). Germline V lookup: CDR1 SGHDN, CDR2 FVKESK. The CDR3 is made up of 18 amino acids. Trimming removed 0 bases from V and 3 bases from J, with 18 bases in between. CDR3 sequence (DNA): TGTGCCAGCAGCCAAGATCGCCCCCCCAGACTAGTCTACAATGAGCAGTTCTTC. This codes for CASSQDRPPRLVYNEQFF.

This sequence joins TRBV29-1 and TRBJ2-1, with D perhaps matching TRBD2 (6 bases). CDR3 length: 12 amino acids. Germline V gene data show CDR1 as SQVTM and CDR2 as ANQGSEA. V lost 3 bases and J lost 7, with 10 bases in between. The CDR3 bases are TGCAGCGTTGACAAGCGGGTAAATGAGCAGTTCTTC. It specifies CSVDKRVNEQFF.

The J gene is TRBJ1-1, the V gene TRBV6-6, with 7 nucleotides matching TRBD1. The V gene end was trimmed by 6 bases and the J gene end by 6 bases; junction bases not matched to a gene: 10. The CDR3 contains 14 residues. The germline V gene encodes CDR1 MNHNY and CDR2 SVGAGI (reference sequence). The CDR3: CASRDGQATPEAFF. The CDR3 nucleotides read TGTGCCAGCAGAGATGGACAGGCCACCCCTGAAGCTTTCTTT.

This rearrangement joins TRBV5-1 to TRBJ2-2; weak D call: TRBD2 (5 bases). V was clipped by 4 bases and J by 1 base, with 14 bases between them. Germline V gene sequence: CDR1 SGHRS, CDR2 YFSETQ. The CDR3 covers 16 residues. DNA for the CDR3: TGCGCCAGCAGCCTGTCCGGAAGCGGGAACACCGGGGAGCTGTTTTTT. Its translation is CASSLSGSGNTGELFF.

This chain joins TRBV28 and TRBJ2-3; D is perhaps TRBD2 (5 bases). Germline assignment: CDR1 MDHEN and CDR2 SYDVKM. The V and J ends lost 3 bases and 2 bases respectively, with 12 bases between them. There are 15 residues in the CDR3. The CDR3 here is CASSLRRVATDTQYF. DNA of the CDR3: TGTGCCAGCAGTTTGAGGCGGGTTGCCACAGATACGCAGTATTTT.

This rearrangement joins TRBV12-5 to TRBJ1-2; the match to TRBD1 covers 10 bases. The trim removed 1 base at V and 7 bases at J, leaving 12 bases unmatched. Germline V gene data show CDR1 as LGHNT and CDR2 as FRNRAP. The CDR3 extends over 17 amino acids. The CDR3 bases are TGTGCTAGTGGTTTGGACCCTCCGGGACAGGGGTCGAGTGGCTACACCTTC. This codes for CASGLDPPGQGSSGYTF.

Note on this clone: The same CDR3 also results from other DNA sequences found in this sample. DNA for the CDR3: TGTGCCAGCAGTGAGCTAGCGGGAGGGCAAGAGACCCAGTACTTC. It encodes CASSELAGGQETQYF. The gene calls are TRBV6-1 and TRBJ2-5; 12 nucleotides match TRBD2. Germline CDR1 is MNHNS and CDR2 is SASEGT. CDR3 length: 15 amino acids. J gave up 2 bases and V 3 bases, and 1 base lay outside the gene matches.

The genes are TRBV7-2 and TRBJ2-5, with TRBD2 identical over 7 bases. This CDR3 is 16 amino acids long. Germline V gene sequence: CDR1 SGHTA, CDR2 FQGNSA. The ends lost 1 base at V and 7 bases at J; junction bases unmatched: 12. DNA of the CDR3: TGTGCCAGCAGCTTAGTGGGAGGGGCGGGGCGGGGGACCCAGTACTTC. This sequence encodes CASSLVGGAGRGTQYF.

This chain uses TRBV18 with TRBJ1-4; 7 nucleotides align to TRBD1. Germline trimming cut 4 bases from V and 3 bases from J; bases unmatched to any gene: 11. Germline assignment: CDR1 KGHSH and CDR2 LQKENI. This CDR3 contains 17 residues. DNA of the CDR3: TGTGCCAGCTCACTGGGACAGAAGGTATCGGCTAATGAAAAACTGTTTTTT. Encoded protein: CASSLGQKVSANEKLFF. The whole variable domain, filled in from reference TRBV18 and TRBJ1-4, reads NAGVMQNPRHLVRRRGQEARLRCSPMKGHSHVYWYRQLPEEGLKFMVYLQKENIIDESGMPKERFSAEFPKEGPSILRIQQVVRGDSAAYFCASSLGQKVSANEKLFFGSGTQLSVL.